Detailed here is one T cell receptor (beta chain). What it binds is not known. Each gene name is a mouse one. The missing CDR3 end, 4 residues past where the read stops, is filled in from the germline J gene. The CDR3 runs 12 residues. The germline V gene encodes CDR1 NNHNN and CDR2 SYGAGS (reference sequence). This specimen belongs to a study of CD8+ T cells in alopecia areata. Overall study: Recipients were approximately 7-11-week-old female C3H/HeJ mice grafted with skin from roughly 6-12-month-old C3H/HeJ donors with spontaneous alopecia. Study results and limitations: Sequenced scalp T cells also include alphabeta T cells resident in normal skin. For lesional scalp, especially alopecia totalis/universalis, clonality was higher than in normal scalp.

It was cDNA, reverse transcribed from extracted RNA, that served as the sequencing template. Assay used: immunoSEQ multiplex PCR; TCRdb lists only in-frame clones, some missing. This table holds under 350,000 clones with no singletons; the top ten claim around 1.2%. Cells from pooled cutaneous lymph nodes were sorted by CD4, CD8alpha, NKG2D, NKG2ACE and other markers. This chain joins TRBV13-2 and TRBJ1-2; 8 bases agree with TRBD1. The clonotype was recovered from a C3H/HeJ mouse with alopecia areata. Mice of this strain are of MHC haplotype H2-k. Sequencing used CD4+ T cells sorted from a lymph node. The CDR3 DNA, read in part, is TGTGCCAGCGGTGGGACAGGGCCC. Translating it yields CASGGTGP. The CDR3 in its entirety is CASGGTGPDYTF.